The 8 T cell receptor beta chains below were found in one sample sequenced in a study of a mutant IDH1 vaccine in newly diagnosed glioma. Their recognized antigens are unknown. The protocol was immunoSEQ multiplex PCR, while the TCRdb copy is restricted to in-frame clones and leaves out a portion. The sample has roughly 57,000 clones, 89% seen once. Stated time point: week 11, during vaccination. Topical imiquimod was applied with each vaccine dose, which held 300 ug of mutant IDH1 20-mer peptide. The specimen comprised PBMCs, sampled from a glioma patient whose treatment included an IDH1 peptide vaccine. These receptors originate from a man aged 40-50 years with glioma.

V usage is TRBV2 and J usage is TRBJ2-5; 10 nucleotides line up with TRBD2. Trimming removed 4 bases from V and 0 bases from J; junction bases left unmatched: 8. Germline values: CDR1 SNHLY, CDR2 FYNNEI. The CDR3 is 17 amino acids. CDR3 sequence: CASSVSGRTLYQETQYF. The CDR3 DNA reads as TGTGCCAGCAGTGTTAGCGGGAGGACCCTGTACCAAGAGACCCAGTACTTC.

This rearrangement joins TRBV5-1 to TRBJ2-3; 12 bases fit TRBD2. Trimming cost V 3 bases and J 0 bases; bases outside gene matches: 5. The CDR3 has 17 amino acids. Germline V lookup: CDR1 SGHRS, CDR2 YFSETQ. The CDR3 reads CASSSGLAGISTDTQYF. As DNA, the CDR3 is TGCGCCAGCAGCTCCGGACTAGCGGGGATTAGCACAGATACGCAGTATTTT. Full variable domain (missing parts from reference TRBV5-1 and TRBJ2-3): KAGVTQTPRYLIKTRGQQVTLSCSPISGHRSVSWYQQTPGQGLQFLFEYFSETQRNKGNFPGRFSGRQFSNSRSEMNVSTLELGDSALYLCASSSGLAGISTDTQYFGPGTRLTVL.

The J gene is TRBJ2-7, the V gene TRBV7-9; a possible D gene is TRBD1 (5 bases). The CDR3 extends over 13 amino acids. CDR1 and CDR2 from the germline V gene are SEHNR and FQNEAQ (reference sequence). V was trimmed by 5 bases and J by 3 bases, leaving 11 bases between them. As DNA, the CDR3 is TGTGCCAGCAGCCCCTGGGGCCTCTACGAGCAGTACTTC. It yields the protein CASSPWGLYEQYF.

The rearrangement joins TRBV7-2 to TRBJ2-7; 12 nucleotides line up with TRBD2. The V gene end was trimmed by 1 base and the J gene end by 3 bases; junction bases not matched to a gene: 1. The CDR3 is 15 amino acids. The germline CDR1 and CDR2 sequences are SGHTA and FQGNSA. DNA for the CDR3: TGTGCCAGCAGCTTAGGACTAGCGGGAGACTACGAGCAGTACTTC. Residues: CASSLGLAGDYEQYF.

The chain joins TRBV7-9 to TRBJ2-7; tentative D call: TRBD2 (6 bases). CDR1 and CDR2 from the germline V gene are SEHNR and FQNEAQ (reference sequence). Trimming stripped 0 bases from V and 4 bases from J, with 10 bases between. The CDR3 consists of 14 residues. For the CDR3, the DNA is TGTGCCAGCAGCTTAGCGGGAGGAGTGTACGAGCAGTACTTC. Amino acids: CASSLAGGVYEQYF.

The chain links TRBV6-5 to TRBJ2-4; TRBD2 is a possible D gene (6 bases). The ends were cut back, 0 bases at V and 0 bases at J, with 6 bases in the middle. Germline V gives CDR1 MNHEY, CDR2 SVGAGI. CDR3 size: 15 residues. CDR3 amino acids: CASSYSSGAKNIQYF. Here the CDR3 DNA reads TGTGCCAGCAGTTACTCTAGCGGAGCCAAAAACATTCAGTACTTC.

As regards this clone: Mismatch with germline at one junction end may stem from a read error. V is TRBV29-1 and J is TRBJ2-7; D perhaps matches TRBD2 (6 bases). Germline loops: CDR1 SQVTM, CDR2 ANQGSEA. The CDR3 contains 11 residues. CDR3 in amino acids: CSVEEGLVTFF. For the CDR3, the DNA is TGCAGCGTTGAAGAGGGACTGGTGACTTTCTTC.

Written as DNA, the CDR3 is TGCGCCAGCAGCCTCGGGACTAATTCACCCCTCCACTTT. Its protein product is CASSLGTNSPLHF. The chain recombines TRBV4-1 with TRBJ1-6; tentatively, D is TRBD1 (5 bases). The CDR3 totals 13 residues. The ends were cut back, 4 bases at V and 6 bases at J, with 7 bases in the middle. The germline gives CDR1 MGHRA, CDR2 YSYEKL.